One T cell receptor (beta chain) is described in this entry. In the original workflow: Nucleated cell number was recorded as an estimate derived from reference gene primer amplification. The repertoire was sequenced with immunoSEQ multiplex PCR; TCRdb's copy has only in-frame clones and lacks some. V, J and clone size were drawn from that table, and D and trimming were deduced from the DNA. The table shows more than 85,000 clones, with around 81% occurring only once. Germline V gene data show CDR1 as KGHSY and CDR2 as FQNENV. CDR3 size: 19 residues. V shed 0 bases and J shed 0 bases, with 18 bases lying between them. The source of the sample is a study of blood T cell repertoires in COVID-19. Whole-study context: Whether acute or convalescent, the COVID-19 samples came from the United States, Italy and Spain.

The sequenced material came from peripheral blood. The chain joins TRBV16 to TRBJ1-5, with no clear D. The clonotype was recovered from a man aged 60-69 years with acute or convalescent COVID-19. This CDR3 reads CASSQSYTGGIYSNQPQHF. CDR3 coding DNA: TGTGCCAGCAGCCAATCATACACCGGAGGCATCTATAGCAATCAGCCCCAGCATTTT.